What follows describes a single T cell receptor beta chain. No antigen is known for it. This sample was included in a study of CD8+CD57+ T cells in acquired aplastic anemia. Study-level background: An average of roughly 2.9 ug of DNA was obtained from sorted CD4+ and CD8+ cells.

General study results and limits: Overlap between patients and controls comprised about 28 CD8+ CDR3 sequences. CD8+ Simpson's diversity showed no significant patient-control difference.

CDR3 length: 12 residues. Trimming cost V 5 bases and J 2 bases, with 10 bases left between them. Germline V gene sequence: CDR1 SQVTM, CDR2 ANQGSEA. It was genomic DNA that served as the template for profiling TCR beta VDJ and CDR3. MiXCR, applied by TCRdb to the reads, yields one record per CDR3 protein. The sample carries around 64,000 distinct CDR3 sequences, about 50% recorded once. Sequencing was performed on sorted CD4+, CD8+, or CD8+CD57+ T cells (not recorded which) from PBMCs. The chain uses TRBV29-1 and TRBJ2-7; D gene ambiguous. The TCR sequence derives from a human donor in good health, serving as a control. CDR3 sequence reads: CSVLMRTYEQYF. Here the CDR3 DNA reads TGCAGCGTTCTTATGAGAACCTACGAGCAGTACTTC.